This T cell receptor beta chain was observed in a study of T cells in Graves' hyperthyroidism and ophthalmopathy. Study details: Upon initial diagnosis and before any treatment, peripheral blood was collected.

Study-wide findings and caveats: The authors' 13 V-J model separated ophthalmopathy from stable hyperthyroidism. Among clonotypes expanded in thyroid above 0.001, most were also found in blood.

Newly diagnosed hyperthyroidism patients aged 18 to 65 years had disease lasting under 2 months. Amplification targeted TCR beta CDR3 regions from RNA transcripts. Primed by the HTBI set, a first-round RT-PCR was run on the TCR CDR3. In TCRdb, the multiplex PCR reads were re-called with MiXCR into one record per CDR3 protein. Among approximately 530,000 distinct CDR3 sequences listed, around 15% were seen once. There are many counts of this clonotype. Its antigen remains unidentified. The CDR3 extends over 15 amino acids. The V gene end was trimmed by 6 bases and the J gene end by 2 bases; junction bases not matched to a gene: 10. Germline loops: CDR1 DFQATT, CDR2 SNEGSKA (reference sequence).

This clonotype originated in a young woman with Graves' hyperthyroidism. The sequenced material came from blood. This rearrangement joins TRBV20-1 to TRBJ2-7; TRBD2 aligns across 10 bases. CDR3 coding DNA: TGCAGTGCCCGCAAAGGGACTAGCGCCACCTACGAGCAGTACTTC. Translation gives CSARKGTSATYEQYF.